This is a list of T cell receptor beta chains from one sample in a study of graft-versus-host responses after intestinal transplantation. The repertoire was sequenced with immunoSEQ multiplex PCR; TCRdb's copy has only in-frame clones and lacks some. Counted here are approximately 60,000 clones, over 85% occurring once; the ten biggest clones make up around 1.5%. This specimen consisted of PBMCs, obtained 26 days after transplant. Source of these receptors: a human patient who received an intestinal transplant, so some T cells may come from the graft donor. Both conserved end residues are part of each CDR3. The D gene is left open where the match is weak. For some rows the clone size is stated as once, few or many, or as a class when expanded; others skip it.

TRBJ2-7 | . | TRBV30 | once | CAWRKELGGLPLYEQYF | TGTGCCTGGAGGAAGGAGCTGGGGGGGCTGCCTCTCTACGAGCAGTACTTC
TRBJ1-5 | . | TRBV15 | . | CATSSQRNQPQHF | TGTGCCACCAGCAGCCAGAGGAATCAGCCCCAGCATTTT
TRBJ2-4 | . | TRBV28 | once | CASSTDRRGKNIQYF | TGTGCCAGCAGCACTGACAGGCGAGGCAAAAACATTCAGTACTTC
TRBJ2-5 | TRBD2 | TRBV7-9 | once | CASSPKRGSGGERETQYF | TGTGCCAGCAGCCCCAAGCGGGGTAGCGGGGGGGAAAGAGAGACCCAGTACTTC
TRBJ2-3 | . | TRBV30 | . | CAWSLQGIPDTQYF | TGTGCCTGGAGTTTGCAGGGGATCCCCGATACGCAGTATTTT
TRBJ1-2 | TRBD1 | TRBV6-5 | . | CASSWGQGDYGYTF | TGTGCCAGCAGCTGGGGACAGGGCGACTATGGCTACACCTTC
TRBJ2-2 | . | TRBV9 | once | CASSVPSGEKTGELFF | TGTGCCAGCAGCGTACCCTCTGGGGAGAAAACCGGGGAGCTGTTTTTT
TRBJ1-1 | . | TRBV11-2 | . | CASSKGWGQDTEAFF | TGTGCCAGCAGCAAGGGGTGGGGGCAGGACACTGAAGCTTTCTTT
TRBJ2-2 | . | TRBV19 | . | CASSISGHANTGELFF | TGTGCCAGTAGTATTTCAGGGCATGCGAACACCGGGGAGCTGTTTTTT
TRBJ2-1 | TRBD1 | TRBV5-6 | once | CASSWDTGQDNNEQFF | TGTGCCAGCAGCTGGGATACGGGACAGGACAACAATGAGCAGTTCTTC
TRBJ2-5 | TRBD1 | TRBV4-1 | . | CASTPRRQGKETQYF | TGCGCCAGCACCCCAAGAAGACAGGGGAAAGAGACCCAGTACTTC
TRBJ1-4 | TRBD1 | TRBV6-1 | . | CASSDWTGGNEKLFF | TGTGCCAGCAGTGATTGGACAGGGGGGAATGAAAAACTGTTTTTT